This T cell receptor beta chain was identified in a study of OX40 agonist ivuxolimab in advanced cancers. Some clones are missing from TCRdb's copy, which holds only in-frame ones; the method was immunoSEQ multiplex PCR. The table shows roughly 18,000 clones, with about 90% occurring only once. Germline assignment: CDR1 MGHDK and CDR2 SYGVNS. The CDR3 contains 11 residues. The germline V and J ends were trimmed by 5 bases and 11 bases, with 12 bases remaining between them. The specimen comprised CD4+ or CD8+ T cells sorted from blood, sampled in a trial of the OX40 agonist ivuxolimab. This receptor was identified in an adult with an advanced solid tumor such as melanoma, head and neck, liver or kidney cancer. The chain links TRBV25-1 to TRBJ1-1; D remains ambiguous. The chain's CDR3 is CASSQVRGAFF. CDR3 bases: TGTGCCAGCAGTCAGGTCCGCGGGGCTTTCTTT.